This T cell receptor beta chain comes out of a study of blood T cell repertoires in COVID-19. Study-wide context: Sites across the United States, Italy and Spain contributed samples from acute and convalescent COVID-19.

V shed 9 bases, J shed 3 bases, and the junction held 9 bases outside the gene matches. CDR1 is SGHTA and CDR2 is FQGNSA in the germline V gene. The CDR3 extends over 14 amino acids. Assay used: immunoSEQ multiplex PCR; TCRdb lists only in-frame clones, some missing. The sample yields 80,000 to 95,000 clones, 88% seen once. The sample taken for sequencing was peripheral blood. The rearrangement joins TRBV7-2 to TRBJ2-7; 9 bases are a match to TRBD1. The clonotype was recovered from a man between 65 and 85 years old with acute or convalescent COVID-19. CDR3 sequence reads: CASKPGTGFYEQYF. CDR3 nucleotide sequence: TGTGCCAGTAAACCCGGGACAGGGTTCTACGAGCAGTACTTC.